This T cell receptor beta chain stems from a study of radiotherapy plus CTLA-4 blockade in lung cancer. As for the study in general: Disease control was present in 30% to 40% of patients, and objective responses in 15% to 20%.

V lost 4 bases and J lost 2; bases outside the gene matches: 0. This CDR3 is 13 amino acids long. CDR1 is SQVTM, CDR2 ANQGSEA, per germline. Regarding the study as a whole: Researchers report tumor-derived TCR clones expanding in blood after radiotherapy plus ipilimumab.

TCRdb keeps only in-frame clones here, not all; method: immunoSEQ multiplex PCR. The sample includes just over 60,000 clones, approximately 77% of them seen just once. This clone was seen a single time. No antigen is known for it. Material: peripheral blood, obtained from a patient treated with radiotherapy plus ipilimumab. The sequence was collected from a human donor with non-small cell lung cancer who had a complete response to radiotherapy plus ipilimumab. The rearrangement links TRBV29-1 to TRBJ2-7; TRBD1 agrees at 12 bases. CDR3: CSVGDRGPYEQYF. For the CDR3, the DNA is TGCAGCGTTGGGGACAGGGGGCCCTACGAGCAGTACTTC.